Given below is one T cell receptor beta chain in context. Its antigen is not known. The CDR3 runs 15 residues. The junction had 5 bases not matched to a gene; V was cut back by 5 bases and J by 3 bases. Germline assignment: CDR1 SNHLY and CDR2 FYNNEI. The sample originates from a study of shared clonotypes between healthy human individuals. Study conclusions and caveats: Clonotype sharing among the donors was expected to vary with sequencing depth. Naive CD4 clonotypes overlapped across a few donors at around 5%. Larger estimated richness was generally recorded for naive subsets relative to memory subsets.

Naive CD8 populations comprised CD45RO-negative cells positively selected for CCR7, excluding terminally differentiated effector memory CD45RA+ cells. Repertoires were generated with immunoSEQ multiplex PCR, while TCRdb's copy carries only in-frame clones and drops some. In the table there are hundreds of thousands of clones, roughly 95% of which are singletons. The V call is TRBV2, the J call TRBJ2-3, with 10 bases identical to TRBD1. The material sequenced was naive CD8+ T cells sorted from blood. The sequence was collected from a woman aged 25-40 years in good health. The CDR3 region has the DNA TGTGCCAGCAGTACCGGACAGGGGGAAACAGATACGCAGTATTTT. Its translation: CASSTGQGETDTQYF.